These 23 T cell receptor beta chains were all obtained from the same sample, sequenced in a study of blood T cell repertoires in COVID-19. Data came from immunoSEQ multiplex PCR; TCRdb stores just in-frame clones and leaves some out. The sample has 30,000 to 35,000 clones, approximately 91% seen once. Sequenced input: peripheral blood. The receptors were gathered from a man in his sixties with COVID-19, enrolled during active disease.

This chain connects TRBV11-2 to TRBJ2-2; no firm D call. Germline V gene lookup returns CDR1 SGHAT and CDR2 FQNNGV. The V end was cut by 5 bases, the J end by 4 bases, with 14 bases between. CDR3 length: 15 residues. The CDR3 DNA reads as TGTGCCAGCAGCCCGCCCAGTGGTGGCACCGGGGAGCTGTTTTTT. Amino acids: CASSPPSGGTGELFF. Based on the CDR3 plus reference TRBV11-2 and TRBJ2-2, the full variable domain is EAGVAQSPRYKIIEKRQSVAFWCNPISGHATLYWYQQILGQGPKLLIQFQNNGVVDDSQLPKDRFSAERLKGVDSTLKIQPAKLEDSAVYLCASSPPSGGTGELFFGEGSRLTVL.

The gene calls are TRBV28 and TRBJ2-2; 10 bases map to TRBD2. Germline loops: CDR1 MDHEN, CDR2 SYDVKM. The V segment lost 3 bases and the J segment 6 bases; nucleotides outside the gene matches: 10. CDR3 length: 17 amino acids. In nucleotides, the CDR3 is TGTGCCAGCAGTTTCCCTCTAGCGGGAGCCCCGCCCGGGGAGCTGTTTTTT. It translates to CASSFPLAGAPPGELFF.

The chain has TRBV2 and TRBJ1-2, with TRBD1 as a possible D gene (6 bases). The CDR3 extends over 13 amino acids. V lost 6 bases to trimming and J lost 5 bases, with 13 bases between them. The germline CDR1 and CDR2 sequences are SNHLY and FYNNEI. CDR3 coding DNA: TGTGCCAGCAGAGTACAGGGAAAATATGGCTACACCTTC. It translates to CASRVQGKYGYTF.

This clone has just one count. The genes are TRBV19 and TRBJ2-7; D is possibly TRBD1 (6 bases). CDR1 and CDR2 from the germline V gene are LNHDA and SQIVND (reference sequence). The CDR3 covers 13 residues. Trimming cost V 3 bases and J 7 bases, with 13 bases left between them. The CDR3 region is CASSIPGAGEQYF. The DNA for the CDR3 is TGTGCCAGTAGTATCCCAGGGGCAGGGGAGCAGTACTTC.

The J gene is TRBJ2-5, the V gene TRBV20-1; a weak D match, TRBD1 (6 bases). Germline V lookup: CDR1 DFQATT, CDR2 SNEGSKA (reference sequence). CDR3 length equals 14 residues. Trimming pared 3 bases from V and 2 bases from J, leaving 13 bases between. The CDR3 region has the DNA TGCAGTGCTAGTGTAGGGGGAGAGCAAGAGACCCAGTACTTC. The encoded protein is CSASVGGEQETQYF.

The CDR3 here is CAWTRGLAYEQYF. The CDR3 nucleotides are TGTGCCTGGACGCGGGGCTTGGCCTACGAGCAGTACTTC. This chain connects TRBV30 to TRBJ2-7, with D possibly matching TRBD2 (6 bases). Germline V lookup: CDR1 GTSNPN, CDR2 SVGIG (reference sequence). The V end lost 4 bases, the J end lost 2 bases, and 12 bases lay between the germline ends. This CDR3 has 13 residues.

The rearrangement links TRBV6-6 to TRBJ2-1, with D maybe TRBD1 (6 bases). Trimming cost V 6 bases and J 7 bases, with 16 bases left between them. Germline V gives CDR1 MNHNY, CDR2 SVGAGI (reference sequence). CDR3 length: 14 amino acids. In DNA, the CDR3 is TGTGCCAGCAGACCAGGGGTGAGGGAGAATGAGCAGTTCTTC. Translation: CASRPGVRENEQFF.

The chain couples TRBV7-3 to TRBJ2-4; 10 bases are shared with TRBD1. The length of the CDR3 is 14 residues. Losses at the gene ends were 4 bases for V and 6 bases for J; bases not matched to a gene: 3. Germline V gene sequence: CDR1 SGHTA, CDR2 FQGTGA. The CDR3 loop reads CASSSGTGANIQYF. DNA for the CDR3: TGTGCCAGCAGCTCCGGGACAGGGGCAAACATTCAGTACTTC.

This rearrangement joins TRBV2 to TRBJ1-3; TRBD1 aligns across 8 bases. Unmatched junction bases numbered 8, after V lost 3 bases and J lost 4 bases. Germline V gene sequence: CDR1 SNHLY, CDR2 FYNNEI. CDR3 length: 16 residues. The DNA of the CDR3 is TGTGCCAGCAGTGACGGGACAGGTATTTTAGGAAACACCATATATTTT. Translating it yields CASSDGTGILGNTIYF.

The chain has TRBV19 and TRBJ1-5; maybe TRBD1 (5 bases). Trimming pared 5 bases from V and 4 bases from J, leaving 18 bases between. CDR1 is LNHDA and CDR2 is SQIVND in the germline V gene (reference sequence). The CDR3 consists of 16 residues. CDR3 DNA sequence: TGTGCCAGTAGTTCCACCCCACCACAGGAAAATCAGCCCCAGCATTTT. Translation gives CASSSTPPQENQPQHF.

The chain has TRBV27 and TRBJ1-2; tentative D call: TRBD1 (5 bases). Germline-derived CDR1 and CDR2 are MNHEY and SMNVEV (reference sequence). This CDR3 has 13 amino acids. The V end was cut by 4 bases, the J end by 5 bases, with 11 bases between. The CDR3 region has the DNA TGTGCCAGCAGTTCACGGGGGATGTATGGCTACACCTTC. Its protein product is CASSSRGMYGYTF.

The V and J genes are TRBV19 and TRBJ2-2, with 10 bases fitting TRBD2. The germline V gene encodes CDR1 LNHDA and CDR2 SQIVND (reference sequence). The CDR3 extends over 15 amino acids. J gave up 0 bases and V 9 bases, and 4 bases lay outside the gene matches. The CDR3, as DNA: TGTGCCAGCCGGACTAGCGGACCGAACACCGGGGAGCTGTTTTTT. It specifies CASRTSGPNTGELFF.

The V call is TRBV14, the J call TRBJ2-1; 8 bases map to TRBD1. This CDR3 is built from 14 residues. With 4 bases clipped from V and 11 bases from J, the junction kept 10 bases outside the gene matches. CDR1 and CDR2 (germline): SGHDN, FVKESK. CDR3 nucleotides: TGTGCCAGCAGCCGTCGGACAGGGAATTTTCAGCAGTTCTTC. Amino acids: CASSRRTGNFQQFF.

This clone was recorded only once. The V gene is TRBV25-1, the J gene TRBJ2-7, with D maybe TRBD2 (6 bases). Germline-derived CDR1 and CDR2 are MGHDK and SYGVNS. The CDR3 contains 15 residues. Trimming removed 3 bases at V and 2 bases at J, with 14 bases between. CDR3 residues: CASSDASEGTYEQYF. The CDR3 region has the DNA TGTGCCAGCAGTGATGCTAGCGAAGGCACCTACGAGCAGTACTTC.

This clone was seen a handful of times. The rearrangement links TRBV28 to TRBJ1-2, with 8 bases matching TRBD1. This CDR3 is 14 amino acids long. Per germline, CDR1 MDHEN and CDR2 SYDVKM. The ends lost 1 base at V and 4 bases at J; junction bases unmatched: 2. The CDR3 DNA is TGTGCCAGCAGTTTATCCGGACAGGGCTATGGCTACACCTTC. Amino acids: CASSLSGQGYGYTF.

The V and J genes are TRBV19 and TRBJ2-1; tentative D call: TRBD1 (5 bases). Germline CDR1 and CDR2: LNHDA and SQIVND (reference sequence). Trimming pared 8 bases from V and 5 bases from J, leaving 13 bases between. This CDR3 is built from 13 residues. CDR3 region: CASLSRGNNEQFF. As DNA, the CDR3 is TGTGCCAGTCTCTCTAGGGGAAACAATGAGCAGTTCTTC.

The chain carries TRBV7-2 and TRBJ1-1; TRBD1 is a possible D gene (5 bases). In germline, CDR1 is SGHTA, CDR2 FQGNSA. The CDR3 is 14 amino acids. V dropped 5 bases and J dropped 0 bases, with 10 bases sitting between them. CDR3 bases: TGTGCCAGCAGCCCGGGGGGAGTGAACACTGAAGCTTTCTTT. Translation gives CASSPGGVNTEAFF.

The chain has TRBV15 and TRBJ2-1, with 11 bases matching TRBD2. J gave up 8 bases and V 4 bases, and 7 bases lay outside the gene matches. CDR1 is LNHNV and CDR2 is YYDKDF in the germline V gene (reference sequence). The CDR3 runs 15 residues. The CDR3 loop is CATSKTSGSVHEQFF. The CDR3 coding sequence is TGTGCCACCAGCAAAACTAGCGGGAGTGTCCATGAGCAGTTCTTC.

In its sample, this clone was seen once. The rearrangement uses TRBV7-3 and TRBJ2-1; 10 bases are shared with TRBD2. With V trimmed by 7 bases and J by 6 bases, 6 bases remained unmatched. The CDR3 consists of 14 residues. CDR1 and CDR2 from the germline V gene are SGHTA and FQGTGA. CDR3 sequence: CASNQLAGLNEQFF. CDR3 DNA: TGTGCCAGCAACCAACTAGCGGGACTCAATGAGCAGTTCTTC.

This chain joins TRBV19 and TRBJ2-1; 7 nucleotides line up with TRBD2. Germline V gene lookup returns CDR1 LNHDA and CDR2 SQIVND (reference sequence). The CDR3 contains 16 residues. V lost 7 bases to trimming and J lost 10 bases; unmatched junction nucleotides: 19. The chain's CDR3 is CASTPYKRGGSGEQFF. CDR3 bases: TGTGCCAGTACCCCGTATAAACGTGGCGGGAGTGGCGAGCAGTTCTTC.

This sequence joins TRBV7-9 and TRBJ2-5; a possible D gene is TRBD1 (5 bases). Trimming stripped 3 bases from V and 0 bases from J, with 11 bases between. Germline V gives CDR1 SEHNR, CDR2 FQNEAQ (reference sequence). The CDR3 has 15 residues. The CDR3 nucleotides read TGTGCCAGCAGCTTTTCACAGACAGACCAAGAGACCCAGTACTTC. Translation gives CASSFSQTDQETQYF.

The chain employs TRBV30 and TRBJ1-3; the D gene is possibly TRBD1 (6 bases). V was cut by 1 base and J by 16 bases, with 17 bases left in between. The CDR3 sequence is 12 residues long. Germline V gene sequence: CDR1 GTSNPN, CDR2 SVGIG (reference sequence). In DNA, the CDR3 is TGTGCCTGGAGTGAAAACAGGGAACGGGTCTATTTT. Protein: CAWSENRERVYF.

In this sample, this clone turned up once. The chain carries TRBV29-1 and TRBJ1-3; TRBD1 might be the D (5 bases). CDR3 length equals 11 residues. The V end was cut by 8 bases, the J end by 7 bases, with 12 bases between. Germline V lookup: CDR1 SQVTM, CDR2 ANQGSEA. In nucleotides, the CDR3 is TGCAGCATCTTGGAGGGGAACACCATATATTTT. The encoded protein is CSILEGNTIYF.